This passage covers 31 T cell receptor beta chains from one sample sequenced in a study of blood T cell repertoires in COVID-19. TCRdb keeps only in-frame clones here, not all; method: immunoSEQ multiplex PCR. Of fewer than 150,000 clones in the sample, about 76% were seen once. The sample was peripheral blood. The origin of the receptors is an older man with acute or convalescent COVID-19.

This clone has more than one count but fewer than ten. The V and J genes are TRBV19 and TRBJ1-1; unclear D gene. Germline values: CDR1 LNHDA, CDR2 SQIVND (reference sequence). The CDR3 is 13 amino acids. Trimming stripped 4 bases from V and 3 bases from J, with 9 bases between. This chain's CDR3 is CASSTNRYTEAFF. CDR3 in DNA: TGTGCCAGTAGTACCAACAGATACACTGAAGCTTTCTTT.

This clone was observed a single time. This chain links TRBV2 with TRBJ1-1, with D possibly being TRBD1 (6 bases). This CDR3 region has 14 residues. Germline V gives CDR1 SNHLY, CDR2 FYNNEI. Trimming took 6 bases from V and 1 from J, leaving 12 bases between them. The CDR3 DNA reads TGTGCCAGCAGAGAACAGGGCTGGAACACTGAAGCTTTCTTT. Its protein is CASREQGWNTEAFF.

The rearrangement links TRBV3-1 (or the pseudogene TRBV3-2) to TRBJ2-3, with 8 positions matching TRBD2. Germline V gives CDR1 LGHDT, CDR2 YNNKEL (reference sequence). The V segment lost 8 bases and the J segment 5 bases; nucleotides outside the gene matches: 9. The CDR3 length is 14 residues. CDR3 sequence (DNA): TGTGCCAGCGAGGAGCGGGGGATAAAAGATACGCAGTATTTT. Amino acids: CASEERGIKDTQYF.

The chain joins TRBV28 to TRBJ1-6; D perhaps matches TRBD1 (6 bases). The germline CDR1 and CDR2 sequences are MDHEN and SYDVKM. The CDR3 loop spans 17 amino acids. Trimming removed 2 bases at V and 3 bases at J, with 14 bases between. The CDR3 reads CASSLTTGRNYNSPLHF. CDR3 coding DNA: TGTGCCAGCAGTTTAACGACAGGACGCAACTATAATTCACCCCTCCACTTT.

This clone came up many times. This chain joins TRBV5-6 and TRBJ1-4; D gene uncertain. CDR3 length equals 13 residues. The V gene's germline CDR1 is SGHDT and CDR2 YYEEEE. V shed 0 bases and J shed 11 bases, with 11 bases lying between them. Here the CDR3 reads CASSLGGYQKLFF. CDR3 nucleotide sequence: TGTGCCAGCAGCTTGGGCGGGTACCAGAAACTGTTTTTT.

This clone is a singleton in its sample. The genes are TRBV11-1 and TRBJ2-3; possibly TRBD2 for D (6 bases). The CDR3 loop spans 14 amino acids. Germline V gene sequence: CDR1 SGHAT, CDR2 FQDESV (reference sequence). Trimming shortened V by 6 bases and J by 6 bases, and 16 bases separated the two germline ends. The CDR3 nucleotides read TGTGCCAGCAGGGGACTCCGAATAAGGGATACGCAGTATTTT. It specifies CASRGLRIRDTQYF.

V is TRBV4-1 and J is TRBJ1-4; 9 bases align to TRBD1. V shed 0 bases and J 7 bases; nucleotides not matched to a gene: 12. The V gene's germline CDR1 is MGHRA and CDR2 YSYEKL. CDR3 length: 18 amino acids. In DNA, the CDR3 is TGCGCCAGCAGCCAAGATCCCACAGGGGGCGCGGTAGGTGAAAAACTGTTTTTT. Residues: CASSQDPTGGAVGEKLFF.

The V call is TRBV3-1 (or the pseudogene TRBV3-2), the J call TRBJ2-1; 8 nucleotides match TRBD2. Looked up from germline, CDR1 is LGHDT and CDR2 is YNNKEL (reference sequence). CDR3 length: 13 residues. V trimming: 2 bases; J trimming: 6 bases; junction bases outside the gene matches: 0. The CDR3 reads CASSQTSGNEQFF. DNA of the CDR3: TGTGCCAGCAGCCAAACTAGCGGCAATGAGCAGTTCTTC.

V gene TRBV10-3 combines with J gene TRBJ1-5, with a possible D match to TRBD1 (5 bases). The ends were cut back, 2 bases at V and 4 bases at J, with 12 bases in the middle. Germline V CDR1 and CDR2: ENHRY, SYGVKD. The CDR3 spans 15 residues. The CDR3, as DNA: TGTGCCATCAGTGAGACAGCCGGGACTAATCAGCCCCAGCATTTT. Translation gives CAISETAGTNQPQHF.

This clone was recorded once. The CDR3: CASSVQGAREQYF. DNA of the CDR3: TGTGCCAGCAGCGTGCAGGGGGCTCGCGAGCAGTACTTC. The chain combines TRBV5-5 with TRBJ2-7, with 8 bases matching TRBD1. Per germline, CDR1 SGHKS and CDR2 YYEKEE (reference sequence). Losses at the gene ends were 4 bases for V and 6 bases for J; bases not matched to a gene: 6. There are 13 residues in the CDR3.

The chain combines TRBV19 with TRBJ2-1; perhaps TRBD2 as D (5 bases). Trimming removed 3 bases at V and 9 bases at J, with 15 bases between. Per germline, CDR1 LNHDA and CDR2 SQIVND (reference sequence). The CDR3 runs 14 residues. CDR3 nucleotides: TGTGCCAGTAGTATTAAAGGCGGGTCTATTGAGCAGTTCTTC. It specifies CASSIKGGSIEQFF.

The count of this clone is one. The gene calls are TRBV29-1 and TRBJ2-6; 7 bases map to TRBD1. The V segment lost 4 bases and the J segment 2 bases; nucleotides outside the gene matches: 5. Germline-derived CDR1 and CDR2 are SQVTM and ANQGSEA. The CDR3 runs to 15 residues. The CDR3 DNA sequence: TGCAGCGTTGTTGAGGGGGCAGCTGGGGCCAACGTCCTGACTTTC. Its translation: CSVVEGAAGANVLTF.

The rearrangement joins TRBV5-1 to TRBJ2-6; D is unresolved. Trimming took off 5 bases at V and 0 bases at J, with 6 bases between the two ends. Germline CDR1 reads SGHRS; CDR2 reads YFSETQ. This CDR3 region has 14 residues. The DNA of the CDR3 is TGCGCCAGCAGTTACTACTCTGGGGCCAACGTCCTGACTTTC. As protein: CASSYYSGANVLTF.

The V gene is TRBV18, the J gene TRBJ1-5, with D unclear. Germline-derived CDR1 and CDR2 are KGHSH and LQKENI. Trimming left V 6 bases short and J 7 bases short, with 22 bases between. The CDR3 has 16 residues. This CDR3 is CASSQNPPDNGQPQHF. CDR3 coding DNA: TGTGCCAGCTCTCAAAACCCGCCCGATAACGGGCAGCCCCAGCATTTT.

This rearrangement joins TRBV2 to TRBJ1-6; a possible D gene is TRBD1 (6 bases). The V gene lost 6 bases and the J gene lost 9 bases, with 15 bases spanning the gap. The CDR3 has 14 amino acids. The germline gives CDR1 SNHLY, CDR2 FYNNEI. CDR3 sequence (DNA): TGTGCCAGCAGACATGAAACAGGGATTTCACCCCTCCACTTT. It is translated as CASRHETGISPLHF.

This clone appeared a single time. V is TRBV7-2 and J is TRBJ2-1; 10 bases line up with TRBD2. The length of the CDR3 is 15 residues. Germline V gives CDR1 SGHTA, CDR2 FQGNSA. Trimming cost V 1 base and J 6 bases; bases outside gene matches: 3. DNA for the CDR3: TGTGCCAGCAGCTTAGATAGCGGGGGGTCCAATGAGCAGTTCTTC. Translation gives CASSLDSGGSNEQFF.

This clone was picked up many times. CDR3 protein: CASSATGGITEAFF. The CDR3 DNA reads as TGTGCCAGCAGCGCGACAGGGGGCATCACTGAAGCTTTCTTT. The chain recombines TRBV9 with TRBJ1-1; 10 nucleotides line up with TRBD1. CDR1 is SGDLS, CDR2 YYNGEE, per germline. V shed 3 bases and J 4 bases; nucleotides not matched to a gene: 3. This CDR3 is built from 14 residues. Combining the CDR3 with reference TRBV9 and TRBJ1-1 gives the whole variable domain DSGVTQTPKHLITATGQRVTLRCSPRSGDLSVYWYQQSLDQGLQFLIQYYNGEERAKGNILERFSAQQFPDLHSELNLSSLELGDSALYFCASSATGGITEAFFGQGTRLTVV.

The V and J genes are TRBV5-4 and TRBJ2-6; no clear D. The CDR3 contains 15 residues. CDR1 and CDR2 from the germline V gene are SGHNT and YYREEE (reference sequence). Trimming left V 3 bases short and J 0 bases short, with 7 bases between. CDR3 sequence reads: CASSSPGSGANVLTF. In nucleotides, the CDR3 is TGTGCCAGCAGCTCGCCGGGCTCTGGGGCCAACGTCCTGACTTTC.

This clone turned up a few times. V and J are TRBV7-2 and TRBJ2-2, with D maybe TRBD2 (6 bases). The CDR3 is 14 amino acids. CDR1 is SGHTA, CDR2 FQGNSA, per germline. V lost 1 base to trimming and J lost 7 bases, with 10 bases between them. The CDR3 reads CASSLVGGYGELFF. The CDR3 DNA follows: TGTGCCAGCAGCTTAGTCGGGGGTTACGGGGAGCTGTTTTTT. The full variable domain, in which reference TRBV7-2 and TRBJ2-2 provide the parts outside the CDR3, is GAGVSQSPSNKVTEKGKDVELRCDPISGHTALYWYRQSLGQGLEFLIYFQGNSAPDKSGLPSDRFSAERTGGSVSTLTIQRTQQEDSAVYLCASSLVGGYGELFFGEGSRLTVL.

The genes are TRBV2 and TRBJ1-6; weak D call: TRBD1 (5 bases). Germline V gene lookup returns CDR1 SNHLY and CDR2 FYNNEI. The CDR3 runs 13 residues. V gave up 4 bases and J gave up 6 bases, with 7 bases separating them. The CDR3 coding sequence is TGTGCCAGCAGTGGACAGCTTAATTCACCCCTCCACTTT. This gives the protein CASSGQLNSPLHF.

The gene calls are TRBV27 and TRBJ2-7; the match to TRBD1 covers 12 bases. CDR3 length equals 13 residues. Germline-derived CDR1 and CDR2 are MNHEY and SMNVEV (reference sequence). V was pared by 6 bases and J by 7 bases, with 4 bases of the junction left unmatched. The CDR3 loop is CASRGQGAREQYF. The CDR3 DNA is TGTGCCAGCAGGGGACAGGGGGCGCGTGAGCAGTACTTC.

The V and J genes are TRBV5-1 and TRBJ2-7, with 13 bases that match TRBD2. V was pared by 0 bases and J by 4 bases, with 7 bases of the junction left unmatched. CDR1 is SGHRS, CDR2 YFSETQ, per germline. The CDR3 has 17 residues. The CDR3: CASSLGVGTSGVYEQYF. The CDR3 bases are TGCGCCAGCAGCTTGGGGGTCGGGACTAGCGGGGTATACGAGCAGTACTTC.

The chain has TRBV18 and TRBJ1-1; perhaps TRBD1 as D (6 bases). Germline V gives CDR1 KGHSH, CDR2 LQKENI. This CDR3 comprises 16 residues. Between the trimmed V and J ends, which lost 3 bases and 1 base, there was a span of 15 bases. The CDR3 DNA follows: TGTGCCAGCTCACCGTCCAAGGACAGACAGAACACTGAAGCTTTCTTT. Encoded protein: CASSPSKDRQNTEAFF.

V gene TRBV7-2 combines with J gene TRBJ1-6, with a weak D call TRBD1 (5 bases). Trimming shortened V by 0 bases and J by 10 bases, and 13 bases separated the two germline ends. This CDR3 has 15 residues. In germline, CDR1 is SGHTA, CDR2 FQGNSA. The CDR3 region is CASSLASGLGSPLHF. The DNA for the CDR3 is TGTGCCAGCAGCTTAGCCTCAGGGCTGGGGTCACCCCTCCACTTT.

This clone was seen only a few times. The chain recombines TRBV19 with TRBJ1-2; D is possibly TRBD1 (5 bases). This CDR3 is built from 16 residues. Trimming stripped 1 base from V and 6 bases from J, with 18 bases between. CDR1 and CDR2 from the germline V gene are LNHDA and SQIVND (reference sequence). CDR3 sequence (DNA): TGTGCCAGTAGTATAGGTCAGAACTTACCAGGGAATGGCTACACCTTC. Protein: CASSIGQNLPGNGYTF.

The chain recombines TRBV4-2 with TRBJ2-2; 13 bases fit TRBD2. V shed 0 bases, J shed 2 bases, and the junction held 6 bases outside the gene matches. This CDR3 comprises 19 residues. Germline V gives CDR1 LGHNA, CDR2 YNFKEQ. For the CDR3, the DNA is TGTGCCAGCAGCCAAGACGGAACTAGCGGGGGGGCCAACACCGGGGAGCTGTTTTTT. The encoded protein is CASSQDGTSGGANTGELFF.

This clone has a handful of counts. The chain recombines TRBV5-4 with TRBJ2-1, with unresolved D. CDR3 length equals 13 residues. V lost 0 bases and J lost 7, with 8 bases in between. The germline V gene encodes CDR1 SGHNT and CDR2 YYREEE (reference sequence). CDR3 sequence: CASSLVAGNEQFF. The CDR3 nucleotides are TGTGCCAGCAGCTTGGTAGCCGGGAATGAGCAGTTCTTC.

The CDR3 region is CASSPDGGTSNYGYTF. The CDR3 DNA is TGTGCCAGCAGCCCCGACGGGGGGACCTCTAACTATGGCTACACCTTC. J is TRBJ1-2 and V is TRBV7-2, with D perhaps matching TRBD1 (5 bases). This CDR3 comprises 16 residues. V lost 5 bases and J lost 0, with 16 bases in between. Looked up from germline, CDR1 is SGHTA and CDR2 is FQGNSA. Together with reference TRBV7-2 and TRBJ1-2, the CDR3 gives the full variable domain: GAGVSQSPSNKVTEKGKDVELRCDPISGHTALYWYRQSLGQGLEFLIYFQGNSAPDKSGLPSDRFSAERTGGSVSTLTIQRTQQEDSAVYLCASSPDGGTSNYGYTFGSGTRLTVV.

The chain uses TRBV28 and TRBJ1-2; 7 bases are a match to TRBD1. CDR1 is MDHEN, CDR2 SYDVKM, per germline. J gave up 8 bases and V 5 bases, and 14 bases lay outside the gene matches. The CDR3 length is 15 residues. The CDR3 is CASSPAGTAPGGYTF. CDR3 bases: TGTGCCAGCAGTCCAGCCGGGACAGCCCCTGGGGGCTACACCTTC.

V gene TRBV5-1 combines with J gene TRBJ2-2; possible D gene TRBD1, 5 bases. Germline CDR1 is SGHRS and CDR2 is YFSETQ. CDR3 length: 14 residues. Trimming cost V 0 bases and J 5 bases, with 8 bases left between them. The CDR3 sequence is CASSLGGPTGELFF. The CDR3 DNA follows: TGCGCCAGCAGCTTGGGGGGCCCGACCGGGGAGCTGTTTTTT.

The V call is TRBV4-1, the J call TRBJ1-5; D not resolved. CDR3 size: 16 residues. Germline CDR1 is MGHRA and CDR2 is YSYEKL. V was shortened by 0 bases and J by 0 bases, with 9 bases between the two germline ends. The CDR3 is CASSQELDGSNQPQHF. DNA for the CDR3: TGCGCCAGCAGCCAAGAACTAGACGGTAGCAATCAGCCCCAGCATTTT.